This T cell receptor beta chain is from a study of T cell responses to AZD1222 COVID-19 vaccine. Generated by immunoSEQ multiplex PCR, the TCRdb table keeps only in-frame clones and is missing some. The sample lists 180,000 or so clones; approximately 93% were seen once. This clone has just one count. From germline, CDR1 is MNHNY and CDR2 SVGAGI (reference sequence). This CDR3 region has 15 residues. Unmatched junction bases numbered 7, after V lost 5 bases and J lost 2 bases. The sample was peripheral blood, taken on day 0 of AZD1222 vaccination. V and J are TRBV6-6 and TRBJ2-3, with 7 bases fitting TRBD1. The sequence was obtained from an adult in good health. The CDR3 nucleotides read TGTGCCAGCAGTCTAGACAGGGCGGACACAGATACGCAGTATTTT. This gives the protein CASSLDRADTDTQYF.